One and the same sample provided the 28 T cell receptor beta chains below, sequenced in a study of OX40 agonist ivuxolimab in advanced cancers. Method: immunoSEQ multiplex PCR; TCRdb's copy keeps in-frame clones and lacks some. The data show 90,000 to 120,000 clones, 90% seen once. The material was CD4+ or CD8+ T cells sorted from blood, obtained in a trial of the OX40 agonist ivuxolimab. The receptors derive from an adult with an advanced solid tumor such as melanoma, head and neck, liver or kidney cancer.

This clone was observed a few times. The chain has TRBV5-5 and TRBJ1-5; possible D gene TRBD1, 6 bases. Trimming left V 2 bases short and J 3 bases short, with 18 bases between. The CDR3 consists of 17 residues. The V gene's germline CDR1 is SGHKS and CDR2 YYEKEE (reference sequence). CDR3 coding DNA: TGTGCCAGCAGCTTAAGGGCAGGGGACGTGGACAATCAGCCCCAGCATTTT. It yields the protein CASSLRAGDVDNQPQHF.

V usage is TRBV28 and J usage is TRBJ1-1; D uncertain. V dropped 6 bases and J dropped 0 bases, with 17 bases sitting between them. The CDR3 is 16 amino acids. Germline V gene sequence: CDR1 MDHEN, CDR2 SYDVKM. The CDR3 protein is CASSLFAGGMNTEAFF. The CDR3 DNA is TGTGCCAGCAGCCTTTTCGCAGGTGGCATGAACACTGAAGCTTTCTTT.

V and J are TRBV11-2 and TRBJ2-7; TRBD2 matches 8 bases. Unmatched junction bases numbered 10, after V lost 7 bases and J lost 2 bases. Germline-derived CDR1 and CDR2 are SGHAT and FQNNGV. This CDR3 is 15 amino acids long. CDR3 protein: CASTPFPGLAYEQYF. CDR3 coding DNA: TGTGCCAGCACCCCCTTTCCGGGACTAGCCTACGAGCAGTACTTC.

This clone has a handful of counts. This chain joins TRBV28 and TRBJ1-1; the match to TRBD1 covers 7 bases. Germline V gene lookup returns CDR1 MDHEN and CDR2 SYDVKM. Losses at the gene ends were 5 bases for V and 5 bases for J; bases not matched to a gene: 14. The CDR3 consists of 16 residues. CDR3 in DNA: TGTGCCAGCAGTCCGACCGGGACAGATTTGGGGACTGAAGCTTTCTTT. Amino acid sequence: CASSPTGTDLGTEAFF.

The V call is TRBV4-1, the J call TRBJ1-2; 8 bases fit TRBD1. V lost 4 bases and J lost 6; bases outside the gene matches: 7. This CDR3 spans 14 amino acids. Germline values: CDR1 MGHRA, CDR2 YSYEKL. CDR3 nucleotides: TGCGCCAGCAGCCGGACCTGGGGACAGGATGGCTACACCTTC. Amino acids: CASSRTWGQDGYTF.

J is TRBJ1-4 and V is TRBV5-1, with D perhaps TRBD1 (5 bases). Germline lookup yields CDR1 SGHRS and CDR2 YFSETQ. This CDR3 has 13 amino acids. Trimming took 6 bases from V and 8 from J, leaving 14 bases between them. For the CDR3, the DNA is TGCGCCAGCACGGACACAGTACGAGAAAAACTGTTTTTT. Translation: CASTDTVREKLFF.

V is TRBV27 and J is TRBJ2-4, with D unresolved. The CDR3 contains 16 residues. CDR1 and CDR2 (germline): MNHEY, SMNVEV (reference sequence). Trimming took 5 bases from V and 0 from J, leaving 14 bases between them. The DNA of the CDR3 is TGTGCCAGCAGTCCCTTCTCCGGGCTAGCCAAAAACATTCAGTACTTC. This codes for CASSPFSGLAKNIQYF.

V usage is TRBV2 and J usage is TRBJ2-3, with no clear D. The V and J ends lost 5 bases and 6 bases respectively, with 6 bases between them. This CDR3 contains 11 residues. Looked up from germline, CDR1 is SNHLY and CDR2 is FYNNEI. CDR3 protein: CASSRWDTQYF. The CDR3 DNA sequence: TGTGCCAGCAGTCGTTGGGATACGCAGTATTTT.

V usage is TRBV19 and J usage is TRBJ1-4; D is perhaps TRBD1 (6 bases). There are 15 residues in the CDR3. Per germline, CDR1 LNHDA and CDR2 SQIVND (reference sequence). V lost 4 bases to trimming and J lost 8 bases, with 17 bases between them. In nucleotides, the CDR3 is TGTGCCAGTAGTACTCCTACAGGGATCCGGGAAAAACTGTTTTTT. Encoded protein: CASSTPTGIREKLFF.

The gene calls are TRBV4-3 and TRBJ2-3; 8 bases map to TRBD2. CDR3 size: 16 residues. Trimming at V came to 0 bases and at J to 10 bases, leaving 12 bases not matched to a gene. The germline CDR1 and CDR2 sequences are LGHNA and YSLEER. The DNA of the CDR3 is TGCGCCAGCAGCCAAGAGTGGGTTTTAGCGGGATTCTCGCAGTATTTT. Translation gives CASSQEWVLAGFSQYF.

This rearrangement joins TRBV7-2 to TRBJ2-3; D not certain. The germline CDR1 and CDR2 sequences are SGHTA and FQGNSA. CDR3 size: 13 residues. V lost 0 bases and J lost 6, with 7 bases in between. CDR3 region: CASSLAEMDTQYF. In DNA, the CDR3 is TGTGCCAGCAGCTTAGCCGAGATGGATACGCAGTATTTT.

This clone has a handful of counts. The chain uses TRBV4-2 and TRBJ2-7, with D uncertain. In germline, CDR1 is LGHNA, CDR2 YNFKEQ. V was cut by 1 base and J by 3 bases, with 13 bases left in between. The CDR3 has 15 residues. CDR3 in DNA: TGTGCCAGCAGCCAAGGACCACGCGGAGTCTACGAGCAGTACTTC. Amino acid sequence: CASSQGPRGVYEQYF.

The CDR3 nucleotides are TGTGCCACCAGCAGAGAAGGCTACGGACCCTACGAGCAGTACTTC. As protein: CATSREGYGPYEQYF. This chain uses TRBV15 with TRBJ2-7; D is undetermined. Per the germline V gene, CDR1 is LNHNV and CDR2 is YYDKDF (reference sequence). Trimming stripped 0 bases from V and 2 bases from J, with 11 bases between. The length of the CDR3 is 15 residues.

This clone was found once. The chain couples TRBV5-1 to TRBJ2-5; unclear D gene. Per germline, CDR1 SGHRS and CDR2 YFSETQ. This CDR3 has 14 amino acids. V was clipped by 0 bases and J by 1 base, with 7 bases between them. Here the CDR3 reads CASSLGQLQETQYF. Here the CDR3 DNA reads TGCGCCAGCAGCTTGGGGCAACTCCAAGAGACCCAGTACTTC. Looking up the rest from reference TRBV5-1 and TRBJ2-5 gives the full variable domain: KAGVTQTPRYLIKTRGQQVTLSCSPISGHRSVSWYQQTPGQGLQFLFEYFSETQRNKGNFPGRFSGRQFSNSRSEMNVSTLELGDSALYLCASSLGQLQETQYFGPGTRLLVL.

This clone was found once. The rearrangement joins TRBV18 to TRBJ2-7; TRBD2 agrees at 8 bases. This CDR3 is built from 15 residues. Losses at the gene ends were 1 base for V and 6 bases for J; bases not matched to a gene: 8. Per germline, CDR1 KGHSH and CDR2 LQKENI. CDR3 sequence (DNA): TGTGCCAGCTCACCACTAGCGGGACGGCAGTCCGAGCAGTACTTC. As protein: CASSPLAGRQSEQYF.

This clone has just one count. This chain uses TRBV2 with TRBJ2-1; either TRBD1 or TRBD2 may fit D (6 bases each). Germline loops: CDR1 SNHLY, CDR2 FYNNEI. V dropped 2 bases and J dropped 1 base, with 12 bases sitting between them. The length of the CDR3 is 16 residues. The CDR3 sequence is CASSESLGGSYNEQFF. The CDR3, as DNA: TGTGCCAGCAGTGAAAGCCTAGGGGGGTCCTACAATGAGCAGTTCTTC.

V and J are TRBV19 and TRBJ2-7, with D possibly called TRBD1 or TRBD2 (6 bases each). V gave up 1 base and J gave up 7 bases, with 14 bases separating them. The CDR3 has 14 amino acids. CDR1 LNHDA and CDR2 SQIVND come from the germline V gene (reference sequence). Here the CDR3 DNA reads TGTGCCAGTAGTATAGTGTCGGGGGCCGGGGAGCAGTACTTC. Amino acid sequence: CASSIVSGAGEQYF. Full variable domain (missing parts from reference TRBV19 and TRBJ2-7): DGGITQSPKYLFRKEGQNVTLSCEQNLNHDAMYWYRQDPGQGLRLIYYSQIVNDFQKGDIAEGYSVSREKKESFPLTVTSAQKNPTAFYLCASSIVSGAGEQYFGPGTRLTVT.

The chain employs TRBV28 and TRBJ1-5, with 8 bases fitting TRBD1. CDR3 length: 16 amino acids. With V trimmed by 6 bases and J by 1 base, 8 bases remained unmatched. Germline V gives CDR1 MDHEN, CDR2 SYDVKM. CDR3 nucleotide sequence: TGTGCCAGCAGCTTGCCGGGGACAGGCAGCAATCAGCCCCAGCATTTT. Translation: CASSLPGTGSNQPQHF.

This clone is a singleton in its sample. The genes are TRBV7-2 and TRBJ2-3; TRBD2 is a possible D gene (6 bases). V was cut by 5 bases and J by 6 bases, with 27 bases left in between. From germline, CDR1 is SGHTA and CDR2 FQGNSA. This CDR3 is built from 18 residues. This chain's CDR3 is CASSRDRFAAGRPDTQYF. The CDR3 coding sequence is TGTGCCAGCAGCCGAGATAGATTCGCGGCGGGAAGGCCGGATACGCAGTATTTT.

The CDR3 nucleotides are TGTGCCAGCAGTGCAATTGGGGGATTTGGCACAGATACGCAGTATTTT. Translation: CASSAIGGFGTDTQYF. The chain couples TRBV6-1 to TRBJ2-3; D could derive from TRBD1 or TRBD2 (5 bases each). CDR3 size: 16 residues. V was trimmed by 4 bases and J by 1 base, leaving 15 bases between them. The germline V gene has CDR1 MNHNS and CDR2 SASEGT.

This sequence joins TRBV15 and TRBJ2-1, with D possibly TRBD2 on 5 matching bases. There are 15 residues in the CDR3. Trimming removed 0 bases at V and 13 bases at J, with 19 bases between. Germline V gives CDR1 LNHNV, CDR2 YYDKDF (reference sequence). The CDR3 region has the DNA TGTGCCACCAGCAGAGATTCAGCGGATACAATGGTTCAGTTCTTC. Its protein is CATSRDSADTMVQFF.

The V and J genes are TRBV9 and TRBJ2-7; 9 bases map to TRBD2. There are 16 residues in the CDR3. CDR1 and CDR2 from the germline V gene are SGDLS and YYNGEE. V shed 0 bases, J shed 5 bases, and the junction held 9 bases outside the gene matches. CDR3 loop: CASSVGVAGAGHEQYF. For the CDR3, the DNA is TGTGCCAGCAGCGTAGGAGTAGCGGGAGCCGGCCACGAGCAGTACTTC.

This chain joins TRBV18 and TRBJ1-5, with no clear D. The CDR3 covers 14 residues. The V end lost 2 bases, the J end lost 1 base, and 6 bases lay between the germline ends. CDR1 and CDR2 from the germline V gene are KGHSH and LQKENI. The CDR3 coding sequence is TGTGCCAGCTCACCATTGCAGAGCAATCAGCCCCAGCATTTT. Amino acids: CASSPLQSNQPQHF. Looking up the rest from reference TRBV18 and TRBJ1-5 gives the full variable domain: NAGVMQNPRHLVRRRGQEARLRCSPMKGHSHVYWYRQLPEEGLKFMVYLQKENIIDESGMPKERFSAEFPKEGPSILRIQQVVRGDSAAYFCASSPLQSNQPQHFGDGTRLSIL.

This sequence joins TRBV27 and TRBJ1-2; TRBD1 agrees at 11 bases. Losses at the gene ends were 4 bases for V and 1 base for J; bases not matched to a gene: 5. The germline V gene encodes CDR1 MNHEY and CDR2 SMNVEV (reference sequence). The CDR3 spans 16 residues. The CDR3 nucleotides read TGTGCCAGCAGTTCATCCGGGACAGGGGGTAACTATGGCTACACCTTC. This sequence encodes CASSSSGTGGNYGYTF.

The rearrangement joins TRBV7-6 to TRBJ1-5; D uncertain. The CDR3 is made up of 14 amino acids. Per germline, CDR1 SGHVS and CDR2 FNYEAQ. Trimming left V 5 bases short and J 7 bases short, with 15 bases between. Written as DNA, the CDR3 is TGTGCCAGCAGCCGAGAGGCAGGTGGACAGCCCCAGCATTTT. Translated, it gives CASSREAGGQPQHF.

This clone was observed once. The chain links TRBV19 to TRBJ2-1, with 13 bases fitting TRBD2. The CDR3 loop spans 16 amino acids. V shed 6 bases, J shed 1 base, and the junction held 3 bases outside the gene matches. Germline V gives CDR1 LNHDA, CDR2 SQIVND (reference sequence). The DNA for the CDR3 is TGTGCCAGTAGCTCACTAGCGGGAGGGTCCTACAATGAGCAGTTCTTC. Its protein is CASSSLAGGSYNEQFF.

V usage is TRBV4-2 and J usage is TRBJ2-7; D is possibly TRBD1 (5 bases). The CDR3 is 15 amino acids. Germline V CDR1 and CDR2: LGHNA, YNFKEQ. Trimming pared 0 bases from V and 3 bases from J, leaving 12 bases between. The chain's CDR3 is CASSQDVQAYYEQYF. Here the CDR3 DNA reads TGTGCCAGCAGCCAAGATGTACAGGCATACTACGAGCAGTACTTC.

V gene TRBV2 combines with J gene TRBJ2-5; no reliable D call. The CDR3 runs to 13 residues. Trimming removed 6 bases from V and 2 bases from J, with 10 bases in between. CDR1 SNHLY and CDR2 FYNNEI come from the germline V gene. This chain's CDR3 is CASSVESQETQYF. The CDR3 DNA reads TGTGCCAGCAGCGTTGAATCTCAAGAGACCCAGTACTTC.